This T cell receptor beta chain was sequenced in a study of CD8+ T cells in alopecia areata. Whole-study results and caveats: Possibly as an HLA-related effect, TCR sharing across patients appeared less clear than in mice.

In each case, RNA was isolated and then reverse transcribed into cDNA as the sequencing template. The method was immunoSEQ multiplex PCR; TCRdb's version includes in-frame clones alone and lacks a portion of them. The sample has 150,000 to 200,000 clones, less than 75% seen once; the top ten hold roughly an eighth. V was pared by 5 bases and J by 3 bases, with 16 bases between. The CDR3 totals 16 residues. The germline V gene encodes CDR1 PRHDT and CDR2 FYEKMQ (reference sequence). In this sample, this clone turned up a few times. Its specificity is unknown. It was from alopecia areata patients that lesional scalp punch biopsies and peripheral blood were collected.

The clonotype comes from a human donor with alopecia areata. This chain joins TRBV13 and TRBJ1-4; D remains unclear. The sample here was CD8+ T cells sorted from blood, taken at week 0. This CDR3 reads CASSPRTGASNEKLFF. Here the CDR3 DNA reads TGTGCCAGCAGCCCCCGGACGGGCGCGTCTAATGAAAAACTGTTTTTT.